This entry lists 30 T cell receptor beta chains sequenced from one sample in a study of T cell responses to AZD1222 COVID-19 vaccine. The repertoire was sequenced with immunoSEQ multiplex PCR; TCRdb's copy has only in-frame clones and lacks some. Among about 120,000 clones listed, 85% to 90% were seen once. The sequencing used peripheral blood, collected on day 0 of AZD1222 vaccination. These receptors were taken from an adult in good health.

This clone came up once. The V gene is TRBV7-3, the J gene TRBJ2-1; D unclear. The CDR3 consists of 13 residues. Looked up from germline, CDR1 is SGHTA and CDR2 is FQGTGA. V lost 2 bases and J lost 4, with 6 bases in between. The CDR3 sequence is CASSLVQYNEQFF. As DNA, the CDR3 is TGTGCCAGCAGCTTAGTTCAGTACAATGAGCAGTTCTTC.

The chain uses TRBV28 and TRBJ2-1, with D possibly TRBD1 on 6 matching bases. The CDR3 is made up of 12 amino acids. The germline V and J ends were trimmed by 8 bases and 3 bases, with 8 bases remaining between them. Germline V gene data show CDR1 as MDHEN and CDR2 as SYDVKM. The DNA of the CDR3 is TGTGCCAGCTGGACAGTCTACAATGAGCAGTTCTTC. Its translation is CASWTVYNEQFF.

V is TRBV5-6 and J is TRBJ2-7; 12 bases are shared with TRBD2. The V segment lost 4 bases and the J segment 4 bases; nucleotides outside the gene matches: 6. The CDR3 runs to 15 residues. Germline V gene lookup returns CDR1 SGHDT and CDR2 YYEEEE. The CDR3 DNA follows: TGTGCCAGCAGCGCCGGACTAGCGGGAACGTACGAGCAGTACTTC. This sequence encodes CASSAGLAGTYEQYF.

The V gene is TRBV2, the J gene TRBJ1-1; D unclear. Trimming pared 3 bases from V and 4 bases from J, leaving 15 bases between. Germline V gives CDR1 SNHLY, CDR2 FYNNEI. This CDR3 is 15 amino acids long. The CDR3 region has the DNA TGTGCCAGCAGTGAGCTTCGGGTCCCGAGCACTGAAGCTTTCTTT. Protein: CASSELRVPSTEAFF.

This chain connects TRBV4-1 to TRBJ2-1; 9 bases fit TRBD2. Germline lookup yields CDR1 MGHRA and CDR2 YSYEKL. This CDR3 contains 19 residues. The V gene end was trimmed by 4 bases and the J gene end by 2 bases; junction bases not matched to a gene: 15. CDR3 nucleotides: TGCGCCAGCAGCCTAATTCCCTTCGGATCTAGCGGGACCTACAATGAGCAGTTCTTC. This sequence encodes CASSLIPFGSSGTYNEQFF.

The CDR3 region is CASSQDRRGTGELFF. CDR3 DNA: TGTGCCAGCAGCCAAGATCGGAGGGGAACCGGGGAGCTGTTTTTT. V gene TRBV3-1 (or the pseudogene TRBV3-2) combines with J gene TRBJ2-2, with a possible D match to TRBD2 (6 bases). V dropped 0 bases and J dropped 5 bases, with 10 bases sitting between them. The CDR3 loop spans 15 amino acids. Germline V gives CDR1 LGHDT, CDR2 YNNKEL (reference sequence).

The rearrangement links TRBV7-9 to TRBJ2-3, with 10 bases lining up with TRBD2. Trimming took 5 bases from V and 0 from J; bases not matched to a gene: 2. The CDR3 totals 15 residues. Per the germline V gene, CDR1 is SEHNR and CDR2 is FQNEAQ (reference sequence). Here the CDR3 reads CASSRTSGSTDTQYF. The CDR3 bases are TGTGCCAGCAGCCGGACTAGCGGTAGCACAGATACGCAGTATTTT.

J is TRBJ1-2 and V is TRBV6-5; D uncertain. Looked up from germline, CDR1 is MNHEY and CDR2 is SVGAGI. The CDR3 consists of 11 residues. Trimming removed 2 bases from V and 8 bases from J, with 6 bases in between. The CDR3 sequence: CASSYGWGYTF. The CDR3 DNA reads TGTGCCAGCAGTTACGGGTGGGGCTACACCTTC.

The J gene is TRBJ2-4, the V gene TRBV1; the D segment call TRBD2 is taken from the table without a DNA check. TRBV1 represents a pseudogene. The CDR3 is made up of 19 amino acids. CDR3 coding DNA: TGCACCAGCAGCCTTCCCGGGACTAGCGGGGGAGTAGCCAAAAACATTCAGTACTTC. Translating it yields CTSSLPGTSGGVAKNIQYF.

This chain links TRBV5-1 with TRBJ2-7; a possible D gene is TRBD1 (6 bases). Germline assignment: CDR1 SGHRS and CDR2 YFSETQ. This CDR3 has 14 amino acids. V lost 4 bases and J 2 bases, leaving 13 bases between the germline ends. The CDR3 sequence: CASSRGQDTYEQYF. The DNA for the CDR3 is TGCGCCAGCAGCCGGGGACAAGATACCTACGAGCAGTACTTC.

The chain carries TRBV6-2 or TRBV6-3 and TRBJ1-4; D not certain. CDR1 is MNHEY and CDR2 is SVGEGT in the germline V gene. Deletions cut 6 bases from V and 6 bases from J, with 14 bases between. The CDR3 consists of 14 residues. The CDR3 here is CASSTAGRYEKLFF. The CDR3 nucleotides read TGTGCCAGCAGCACGGCCGGGCGATATGAAAAACTGTTTTTT.

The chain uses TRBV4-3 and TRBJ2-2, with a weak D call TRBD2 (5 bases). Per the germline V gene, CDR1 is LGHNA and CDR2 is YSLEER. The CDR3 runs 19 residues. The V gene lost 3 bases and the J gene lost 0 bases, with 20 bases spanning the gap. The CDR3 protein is CASSQRGGERAANTGELFF. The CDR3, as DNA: TGCGCCAGCAGCCAGCGTGGAGGTGAACGGGCCGCGAACACCGGGGAGCTGTTTTTT.

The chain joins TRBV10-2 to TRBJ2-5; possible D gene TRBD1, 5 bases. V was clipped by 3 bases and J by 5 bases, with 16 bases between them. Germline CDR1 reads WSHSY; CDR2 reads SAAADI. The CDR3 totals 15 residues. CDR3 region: CASSEWLGRVETQYF. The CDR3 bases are TGCGCCAGCAGTGAATGGTTAGGCAGGGTGGAGACCCAGTACTTC.

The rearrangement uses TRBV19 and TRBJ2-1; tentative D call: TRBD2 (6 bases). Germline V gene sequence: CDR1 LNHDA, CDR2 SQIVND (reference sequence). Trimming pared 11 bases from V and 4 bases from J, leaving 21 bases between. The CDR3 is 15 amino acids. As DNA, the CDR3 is TGTGCCCGCGAGAGGAGGCGGGGCCCATACAATGAGCAGTTCTTC. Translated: CARERRRGPYNEQFF.

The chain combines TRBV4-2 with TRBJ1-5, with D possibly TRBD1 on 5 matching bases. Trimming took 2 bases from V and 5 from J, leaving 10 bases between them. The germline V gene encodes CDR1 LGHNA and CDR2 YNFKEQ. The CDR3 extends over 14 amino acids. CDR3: CASSQWGGDQPQHF. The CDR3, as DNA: TGTGCCAGCAGCCAATGGGGGGGGGATCAGCCCCAGCATTTT.

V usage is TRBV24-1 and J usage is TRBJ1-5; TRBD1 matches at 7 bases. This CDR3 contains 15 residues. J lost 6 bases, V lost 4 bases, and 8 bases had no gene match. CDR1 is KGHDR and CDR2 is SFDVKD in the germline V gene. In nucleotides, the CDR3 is TGTGCCACCAGTGACTCGACAGGGTACTCTCAGCCCCAGCATTTT. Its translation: CATSDSTGYSQPQHF.

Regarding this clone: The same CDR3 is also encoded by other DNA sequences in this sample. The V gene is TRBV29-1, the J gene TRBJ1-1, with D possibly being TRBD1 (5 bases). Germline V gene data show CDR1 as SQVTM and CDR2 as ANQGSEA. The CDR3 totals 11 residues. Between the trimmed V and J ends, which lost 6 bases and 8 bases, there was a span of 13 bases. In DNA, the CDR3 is TGCAGCGTGGGGGGTGGGACCGAAGCTTTCTTT. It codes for CSVGGGTEAFF.

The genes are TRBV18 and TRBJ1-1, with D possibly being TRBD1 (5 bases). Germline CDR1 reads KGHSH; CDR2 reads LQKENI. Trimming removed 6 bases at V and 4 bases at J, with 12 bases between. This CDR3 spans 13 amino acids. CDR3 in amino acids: CASSGGGGTEAFF. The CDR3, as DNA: TGTGCCAGCTCTGGCGGGGGGGGCACTGAAGCTTTCTTT.

CDR3 loop: CAWTPLRRTNTEAFF. CDR3 coding DNA: TGTGCCTGGACCCCCTTGCGGAGGACGAACACTGAAGCTTTCTTT. The chain has TRBV30 and TRBJ1-1; no clear D gene. The length of the CDR3 is 15 residues. V lost 4 bases and J lost 1, with 16 bases in between. Per germline, CDR1 GTSNPN and CDR2 SVGIG (reference sequence).

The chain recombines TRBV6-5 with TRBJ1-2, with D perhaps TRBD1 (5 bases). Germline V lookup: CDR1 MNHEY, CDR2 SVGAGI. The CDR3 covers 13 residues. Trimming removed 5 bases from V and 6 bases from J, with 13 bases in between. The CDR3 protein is CASSRGLSHGYTF. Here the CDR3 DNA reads TGTGCCAGCAGTCGGGGACTGAGTCATGGCTACACCTTC.

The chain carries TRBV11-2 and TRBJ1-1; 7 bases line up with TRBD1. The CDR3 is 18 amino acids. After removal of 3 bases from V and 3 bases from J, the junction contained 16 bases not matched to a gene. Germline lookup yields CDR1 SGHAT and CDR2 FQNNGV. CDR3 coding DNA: TGTGCCAGCAGCTTTCGTTTCGGCCTCAGGGGGGATGACACTGAAGCTTTCTTT. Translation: CASSFRFGLRGDDTEAFF.

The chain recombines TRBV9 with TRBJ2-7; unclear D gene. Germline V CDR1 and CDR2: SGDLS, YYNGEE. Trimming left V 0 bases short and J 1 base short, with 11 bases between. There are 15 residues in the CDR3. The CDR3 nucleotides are TGTGCCAGCAGCGTAGGGGCCCTATCTTCCTACGAGCAGTACTTC. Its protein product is CASSVGALSSYEQYF. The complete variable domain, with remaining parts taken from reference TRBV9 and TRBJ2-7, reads DSGVTQTPKHLITATGQRVTLRCSPRSGDLSVYWYQQSLDQGLQFLIQYYNGEERAKGNILERFSAQQFPDLHSELNLSSLELGDSALYFCASSVGALSSYEQYFGPGTRLTVT.

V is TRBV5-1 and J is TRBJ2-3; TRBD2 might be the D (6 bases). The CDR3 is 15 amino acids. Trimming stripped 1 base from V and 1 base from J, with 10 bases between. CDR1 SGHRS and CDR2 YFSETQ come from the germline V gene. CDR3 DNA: TGCGCCAGCAGCTTGCGGGGGATGGGCACAGATACGCAGTATTTT. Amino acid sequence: CASSLRGMGTDTQYF.

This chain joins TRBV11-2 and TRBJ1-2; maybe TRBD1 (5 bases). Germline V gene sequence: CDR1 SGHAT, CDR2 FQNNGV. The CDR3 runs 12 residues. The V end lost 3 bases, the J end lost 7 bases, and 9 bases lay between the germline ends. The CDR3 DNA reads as TGTGCCAGCAGCTTGGGGGGGTCTGGCTACACCTTC. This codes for CASSLGGSGYTF.

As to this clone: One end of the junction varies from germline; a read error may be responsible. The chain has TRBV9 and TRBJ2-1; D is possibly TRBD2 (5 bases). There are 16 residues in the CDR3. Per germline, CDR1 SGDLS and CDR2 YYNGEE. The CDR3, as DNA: TGTGCCAGCAGCGCCCCCCCCGGGGAGTCCTACACTGAGCAGTTCTTC. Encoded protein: CASSAPPGESYTEQFF.

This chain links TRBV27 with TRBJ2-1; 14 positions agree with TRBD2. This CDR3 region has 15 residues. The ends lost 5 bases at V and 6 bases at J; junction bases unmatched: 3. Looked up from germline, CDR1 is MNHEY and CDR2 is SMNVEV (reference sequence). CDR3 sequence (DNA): TGTGCCAGCAGTCTCGGACTAGCGGGAGGCAATGAGCAGTTCTTC. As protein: CASSLGLAGGNEQFF.

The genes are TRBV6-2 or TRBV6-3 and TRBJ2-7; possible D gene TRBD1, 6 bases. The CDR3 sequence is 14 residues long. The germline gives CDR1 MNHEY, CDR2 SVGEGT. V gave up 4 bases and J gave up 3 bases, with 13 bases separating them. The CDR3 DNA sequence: TGTGCCAGCAGTTTCCGGACAGTGCTCTACGAGCAGTACTTC. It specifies CASSFRTVLYEQYF.

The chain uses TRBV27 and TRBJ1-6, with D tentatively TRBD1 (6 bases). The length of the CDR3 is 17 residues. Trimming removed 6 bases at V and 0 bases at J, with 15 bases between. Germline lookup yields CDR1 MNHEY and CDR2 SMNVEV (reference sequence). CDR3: CASRRAGQFSYNSPLHF. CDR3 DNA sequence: TGTGCCAGCAGGCGAGCCGGACAGTTCTCCTATAATTCACCCCTCCACTTT.

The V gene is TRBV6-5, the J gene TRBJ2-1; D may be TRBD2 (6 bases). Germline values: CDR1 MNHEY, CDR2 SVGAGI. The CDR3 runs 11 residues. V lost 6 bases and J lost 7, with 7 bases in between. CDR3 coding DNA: TGTGCCAGCAGCGGAGGGAATGAGCAGTTCTTC. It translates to CASSGGNEQFF.

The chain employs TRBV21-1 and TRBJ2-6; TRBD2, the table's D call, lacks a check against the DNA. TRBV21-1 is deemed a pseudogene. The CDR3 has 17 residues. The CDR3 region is CASSTTMEGSGANVLTF. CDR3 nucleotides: TGTGCCAGCAGCACAACCATGGAGGGCTCTGGGGCCAACGTCCTGACTTTC.